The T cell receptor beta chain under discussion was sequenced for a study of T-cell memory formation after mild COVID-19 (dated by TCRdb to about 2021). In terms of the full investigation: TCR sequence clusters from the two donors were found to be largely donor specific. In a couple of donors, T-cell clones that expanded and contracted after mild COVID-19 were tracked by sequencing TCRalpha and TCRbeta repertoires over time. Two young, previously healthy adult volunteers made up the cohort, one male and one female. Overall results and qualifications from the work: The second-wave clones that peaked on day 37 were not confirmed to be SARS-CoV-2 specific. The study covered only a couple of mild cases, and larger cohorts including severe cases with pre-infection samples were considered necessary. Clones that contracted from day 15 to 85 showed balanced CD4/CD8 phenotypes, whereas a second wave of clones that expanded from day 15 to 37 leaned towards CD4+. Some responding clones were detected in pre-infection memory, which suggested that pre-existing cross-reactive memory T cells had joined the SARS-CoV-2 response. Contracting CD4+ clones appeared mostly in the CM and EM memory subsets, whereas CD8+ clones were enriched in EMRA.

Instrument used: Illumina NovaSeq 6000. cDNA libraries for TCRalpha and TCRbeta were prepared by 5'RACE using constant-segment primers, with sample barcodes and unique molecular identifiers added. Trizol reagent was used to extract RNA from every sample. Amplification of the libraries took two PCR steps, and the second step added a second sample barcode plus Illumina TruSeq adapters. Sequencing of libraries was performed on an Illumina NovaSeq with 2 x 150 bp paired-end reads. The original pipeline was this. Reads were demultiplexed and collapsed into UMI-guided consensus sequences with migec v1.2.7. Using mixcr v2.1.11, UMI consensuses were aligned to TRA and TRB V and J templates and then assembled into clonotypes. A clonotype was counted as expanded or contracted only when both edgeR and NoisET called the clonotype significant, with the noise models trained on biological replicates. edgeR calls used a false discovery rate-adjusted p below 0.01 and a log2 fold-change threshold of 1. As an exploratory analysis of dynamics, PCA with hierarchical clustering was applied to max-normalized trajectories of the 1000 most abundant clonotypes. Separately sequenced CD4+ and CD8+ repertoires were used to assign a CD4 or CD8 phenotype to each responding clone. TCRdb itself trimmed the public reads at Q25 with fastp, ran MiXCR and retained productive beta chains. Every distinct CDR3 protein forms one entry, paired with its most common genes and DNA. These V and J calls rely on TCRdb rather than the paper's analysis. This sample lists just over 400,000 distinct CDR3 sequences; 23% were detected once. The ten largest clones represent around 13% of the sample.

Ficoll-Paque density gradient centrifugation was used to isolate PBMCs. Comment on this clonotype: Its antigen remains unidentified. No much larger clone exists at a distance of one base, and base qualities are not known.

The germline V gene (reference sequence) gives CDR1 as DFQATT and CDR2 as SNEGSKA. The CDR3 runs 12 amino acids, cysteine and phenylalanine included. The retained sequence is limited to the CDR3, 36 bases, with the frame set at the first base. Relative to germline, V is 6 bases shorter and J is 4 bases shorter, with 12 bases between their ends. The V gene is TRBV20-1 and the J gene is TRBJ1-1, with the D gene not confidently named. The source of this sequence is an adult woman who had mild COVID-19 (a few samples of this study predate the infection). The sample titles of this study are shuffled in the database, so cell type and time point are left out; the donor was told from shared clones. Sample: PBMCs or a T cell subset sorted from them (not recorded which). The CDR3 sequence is CSAGWLGTEAFF. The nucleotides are TGCAGTGCGGGGTGGCTGGGCACTGAAGCTTTCTTT.